The 13 T cell receptor beta chains given below trace back to one sample, sequenced in a study of blood T cell repertoires in COVID-19. Clones were read by immunoSEQ multiplex PCR, and TCRdb kept only the in-frame ones, dropping some. Among around 54,000 clones, approximately 80% were seen once, and the ten largest hold about 5.8%. The sequenced sample consisted of PBMCs or T cells enriched from blood (not recorded which). These receptors came from a woman aged 45-65 years with acute COVID-19.

This sequence joins TRBV29-1 and TRBJ1-2; the D is unclear. CDR3 length: 13 amino acids. Germline V gives CDR1 SQVTM, CDR2 ANQGSEA. V lost 4 bases, J lost 7 bases, and 16 bases lay in between. CDR3 protein: CSVVPPPGAGYTF. The CDR3 DNA is TGCAGCGTTGTCCCCCCTCCGGGAGCTGGCTACACCTTC. The full variable domain, with the rest looked up from reference TRBV29-1 and TRBJ1-2, is SAVISQKPSRDICQRGTSLTIQCQVDSQVTMMFWYRQQPGQSLTLIATANQGSEATYESGFVIDKFPISRPNLTFSTLTVSNMSPEDSSIYLCSVVPPPGAGYTFGSGTRLTVV.

This chain connects TRBV27 to TRBJ2-5; 9 bases agree with TRBD1. The V segment lost 8 bases and the J segment 5 bases; nucleotides outside the gene matches: 12. Germline CDR1 reads MNHEY; CDR2 reads SMNVEV (reference sequence). This CDR3 contains 15 residues. As DNA, the CDR3 is TGTGCCAGCGGTCTTGACAGGGGGTTTGTGGAGACCCAGTACTTC. Its protein product is CASGLDRGFVETQYF.

The chain carries TRBV6-5 and TRBJ2-7; a possible D gene is TRBD2 (7 bases). Trimming removed 2 bases from V and 3 bases from J, with 17 bases in between. Germline assignment: CDR1 MNHEY and CDR2 SVGAGI. The CDR3 is 16 amino acids. The CDR3 sequence: CASSYRWGGKGYEQYF. The CDR3 DNA reads TGTGCCAGCAGTTACCGCTGGGGGGGCAAAGGCTACGAGCAGTACTTC.

The V gene is TRBV7-8, the J gene TRBJ1-2; unclear D gene. Germline CDR1 is SGHVS and CDR2 is FQNEAQ. CDR3 length: 15 residues. Trimming shortened V by 3 bases and J by 4 bases, and 15 bases separated the two germline ends. Written as DNA, the CDR3 is TGTGCCAGCAGCTTCTCAGGCGGGTTAGGCTATGGCTACACCTTC. Translation gives CASSFSGGLGYGYTF.

J is TRBJ1-2 and V is TRBV5-1; D call uncertain. The germline V gene has CDR1 SGHRS and CDR2 YFSETQ. Trimming took 0 bases from V and 8 from J, leaving 17 bases between them. The CDR3 loop spans 15 amino acids. CDR3 sequence reads: CASSLVPGGGPGYTF. CDR3 sequence (DNA): TGCGCCAGCAGCTTGGTTCCGGGAGGAGGTCCCGGCTACACCTTC.

This clone was picked up a small number of times. The gene calls are TRBV6-5 and TRBJ1-3; tentative D call: TRBD1 (5 bases). V was cut by 6 bases and J by 4 bases, with 13 bases left in between. CDR1 and CDR2 (germline): MNHEY, SVGAGI. The CDR3 contains 14 residues. The CDR3: CASRVTAVGNTIYF. The CDR3 DNA follows: TGTGCCAGCAGGGTGACAGCAGTCGGAAACACCATATATTTT.

This chain links TRBV21-1 with TRBJ2-1; TRBD2, the table's D call, was not compared with the DNA. TRBV21-1 is tagged as a pseudogene. This CDR3 comprises 12 residues. CDR3 protein: CASSLAGNEQFF. The CDR3 DNA is TGTGCCAGCAGCCTGGCGGGAAATGAGCAGTTCTTC.

This clone was seen only once. This chain uses TRBV19 with TRBJ2-1, with a possible D match to TRBD2 (6 bases). Germline CDR1 and CDR2: LNHDA and SQIVND (reference sequence). The CDR3 totals 13 residues. V shed 6 bases and J shed 3 bases, with 9 bases lying between them. The DNA for the CDR3 is TGTGCCAGTAGGCGGGGCCTCTACAATGAGCAGTTCTTC. This translates into CASRRGLYNEQFF.

This chain uses TRBV27 with TRBJ1-6, with TRBD1 as a possible D gene (6 bases). This CDR3 has 15 residues. With 2 bases removed from V and 9 bases from J, the gap between germline ends came to 14 bases. Germline-derived CDR1 and CDR2 are MNHEY and SMNVEV (reference sequence). The CDR3 spells CASSLLRGNGSPLHF. CDR3 sequence (DNA): TGTGCCAGCAGTTTACTGAGGGGGAACGGTTCACCCCTCCACTTT.

V usage is TRBV6-5 and J usage is TRBJ2-1; 8 bases are a match to TRBD2. The V segment lost 8 bases and the J segment 6 bases; nucleotides outside the gene matches: 9. CDR1 is MNHEY and CDR2 is SVGAGI in the germline V gene. The length of the CDR3 is 14 residues. DNA for the CDR3: TGTGCCAGCTCTGTGGCGGGGGGAACCAATGAGCAGTTCTTC. It encodes CASSVAGGTNEQFF.

Regarding this clone: A read error may account for a junction end that differs from germline. The chain couples TRBV7-7 to TRBJ2-1; D is possibly TRBD1 (5 bases). CDR3 size: 15 residues. From germline, CDR1 is SSHAT and CDR2 FNYEAQ (reference sequence). The CDR3: CASSTGPNSYNEQFF. CDR3 sequence (DNA): TGTGCTAGCAGCACAGGACCGAACTCCTACAATGAGCAGTTCTTC.

This clone has only a few counts. V is TRBV7-8 and J is TRBJ2-7, with 7 bases matching TRBD1. The V gene end was trimmed by 5 bases and the J gene end by 4 bases; junction bases not matched to a gene: 11. Per germline, CDR1 SGHVS and CDR2 FQNEAQ. The CDR3 sequence is 15 residues long. The CDR3 sequence is CASSNPYRGRYEQYF. In nucleotides, the CDR3 is TGTGCCAGCAGCAACCCCTACAGGGGAAGGTACGAGCAGTACTTC.

The gene calls are TRBV6-5 and TRBJ2-7, with TRBD1 as a possible D gene (6 bases). CDR3 length equals 14 residues. Deletions cut 7 bases from V and 6 bases from J, with 19 bases between. Germline CDR1 reads MNHEY; CDR2 reads SVGAGI. DNA for the CDR3: TGTGCCAGCAATAGAGAACAGGGATTGGGCGAGCAGTACTTC. Protein: CASNREQGLGEQYF.